The clone carrying this T cell receptor beta chain showed up just a few times. Germline V gene lookup returns CDR1 SGDLS and CDR2 YYNGEE. The CDR3 loop spans 17 amino acids. V was pared by 4 bases and J by 5 bases, with 22 bases between. The data were obtained in a study of T-cell reconstitution after alpha-beta-depleted transplantation in children. Unique molecular identifiers were built into the TCRbeta library. Using its own MiXCR run on the PCR reads, TCRdb lists one record per CDR3 protein. The sample lists about 130,000 distinct CDR3 sequences, approximately 8.7% occurring once. V gene TRBV9 combines with J gene TRBJ2-1, with D perhaps TRBD1 or TRBD2 (7 bases each). Specimen: PBMCs, mostly from graft donor cells, collected 180 days after TCRalphabeta/CD19-depleted stem cell transplant. This TCR derives from a girl in the first two years of life who had a stem cell transplant for combined immunodeficiency, so the T cells may come from the graft donor. The CDR3 coding sequence is TGTGCCAGCAGCTCCACCGAATGGGAGGGGGCCGACAATGAGCAGTTCTTC. Translated: CASSSTEWEGADNEQFF. The full variable domain, in which reference TRBV9 and TRBJ2-1 provide the parts outside the CDR3, is DSGVTQTPKHLITATGQRVTLRCSPRSGDLSVYWYQQSLDQGLQFLIQYYNGEERAKGNILERFSAQQFPDLHSELNLSSLELGDSALYFCASSSTEWEGADNEQFFGPGTRLTVL.